The 5 T cell receptor beta chains presented below share a single source sample, sequenced in a study of blood T cell repertoires in COVID-19. Profiling relied on immunoSEQ multiplex PCR, and the TCRdb table lists in-frame clones only, not all of them. This table has approximately 210,000 clones, roughly 88% appearing once. The sample consisted of peripheral blood. These receptors originate from a woman aged 40 to 50 who had recovered from COVID-19.

This sequence joins TRBV6-1 and TRBJ2-7; possibly TRBD2 for D (7 bases). The germline CDR1 and CDR2 sequences are MNHNS and SASEGT. The CDR3 extends over 12 amino acids. Trimming cost V 2 bases and J 6 bases, with 8 bases left between them. The CDR3 sequence is CASSERGGEQYF. DNA of the CDR3: TGTGCCAGCAGTGAAAGGGGGGGCGAGCAGTACTTC.

The chain combines TRBV5-6 with TRBJ2-7, with 7 positions matching TRBD2. The CDR3 extends over 14 amino acids. CDR1 SGHDT and CDR2 YYEEEE come from the germline V gene. With 5 bases clipped from V and 0 bases from J, the junction kept 5 bases outside the gene matches. DNA for the CDR3: TGTGCCAGCAGTGGAGCGGGGAGCTCCTACGAGCAGTACTTC. Translated: CASSGAGSSYEQYF.

The genes are TRBV24-1 and TRBJ2-7; tentative D call: TRBD2 (7 bases). The CDR3 length is 15 residues. Trimming shortened V by 3 bases and J by 3 bases, and 14 bases separated the two germline ends. Per germline, CDR1 KGHDR and CDR2 SFDVKD. The CDR3 region is CATSDTGGQIYEQYF. Here the CDR3 DNA reads TGTGCCACCAGTGATACCGGGGGGCAGATCTACGAGCAGTACTTC.

This chain's CDR3 is CASSEGTLSYNEQFF. In DNA, the CDR3 is TGTGCCAGCAGTGAGGGGACACTCTCCTACAATGAGCAGTTCTTC. The chain uses TRBV2 and TRBJ2-1, with TRBD1 as a possible D gene (6 bases). Germline V gene data show CDR1 as SNHLY and CDR2 as FYNNEI. There are 15 residues in the CDR3. Trimming removed 3 bases from V and 0 bases from J, with 9 bases in between.

This clone was detected once. The chain combines TRBV28 with TRBJ2-3; 8 nucleotides agree with TRBD2. J was trimmed by 1 base and V by 2 bases; bases with no gene match: 8. Germline values: CDR1 MDHEN, CDR2 SYDVKM. The CDR3 has 17 residues. This CDR3 is CASSLVQNGGGTDTQYF. The CDR3 coding sequence is TGTGCCAGCAGTTTAGTCCAAAACGGGGGGGGCACAGATACGCAGTATTTT.